Shown below are 6 T cell receptor beta chains from a single sample sequenced in a study of T cells in Graves' hyperthyroidism and ophthalmopathy. Amplification yielded TCR beta CDR3 regions, with RNA transcripts as the source. The HTBI primer set drove a first-round RT-PCR of the TCR CDR3. TCRdb re-called the multiplex PCR reads with MiXCR, one entry per CDR3 protein. The sample yields 150,000 or so distinct CDR3 sequences, 8% to 9.5% seen once. The sample was blood. The receptor set was obtained from a woman aged 18-29 years with Graves' hyperthyroidism that later progressed to Graves' ophthalmopathy.

The chain joins TRBV6-1 to TRBJ1-1; no clear D gene. V was cut by 6 bases and J by 11 bases, with 22 bases left in between. This CDR3 region has 14 residues. Per germline, CDR1 MNHNS and CDR2 SASEGT. The CDR3, as DNA: TGTGCCAGCAGCCCCTCGGGAGGGCACAAAGGGGCTTTCTTT. Its protein product is CASSPSGGHKGAFF.

The V and J genes are TRBV29-1 and TRBJ2-1; 7 bases agree with TRBD1. The germline V gene encodes CDR1 SQVTM and CDR2 ANQGSEA. The V and J ends lost 2 bases and 0 bases, in that order; junction bases with no gene match: 7. This CDR3 is built from 16 residues. The CDR3 DNA sequence: TGCAGCGTTGAAAACCCGGGACAGAGCTCCTACAATGAGCAGTTCTTC. It specifies CSVENPGQSSYNEQFF.

This clonotype was found a few times. One end of the junction does not line up with germline, which may come from a read error. This chain uses TRBV7-7 with TRBJ2-3, with D perhaps matching TRBD2 (6 bases). Germline lookup yields CDR1 SSHAT and CDR2 FNYEAQ (reference sequence). The CDR3 loop spans 15 amino acids. The CDR3 loop reads CASSPGGGSTDTQYF. The CDR3 DNA reads as TGTGCTAGCAGCCCAGGTGGGGGGAGCACAGATACGCAGTATTTT.

Points on this clonotype: This may arise from a read error, as a much more abundant clone is one base away. Because the CDR3 is missing its conserved closing phenylalanine or tryptophan, this is likely a read error. The J gene is TRBJ1-2, the V gene TRBV30; no definite D call. V was trimmed by 2 bases and J by 1 base, leaving 8 bases between them. The CDR3 extends over 13 amino acids. Germline loops: CDR1 GTSNPN, CDR2 SVGIG (reference sequence). The CDR3 DNA sequence: TGTGCCTGGAGTTGGCGGAATAACTATGGCTACACCCTC. Encoded protein: CAWSWRNNYGYTL.

This clonotype was recorded many times. J is TRBJ2-7 and V is TRBV6-1, with D perhaps given as TRBD1 or TRBD2 (6 bases each). This CDR3 comprises 14 residues. The V and J ends lost 7 bases and 6 bases respectively, with 19 bases between them. Germline values: CDR1 MNHNS, CDR2 SASEGT. CDR3 sequence reads: CASTDGGRGGEQYF. Written as DNA, the CDR3 is TGTGCCAGCACCGATGGGGGCAGGGGAGGCGAGCAGTACTTC.

This clonotype showed up many times. The V gene is TRBV6-1, the J gene TRBJ2-3, with D maybe TRBD2 (5 bases). Germline CDR1 and CDR2: MNHNS and SASEGT. Deletions cut 5 bases from V and 4 bases from J, with 13 bases between. This CDR3 spans 14 amino acids. Here the CDR3 DNA reads TGTGCCAGCAGTACCAAGGACTCCCCAGATACGCAGTATTTT. Protein: CASSTKDSPDTQYF.